This entry lists 21 T cell receptor beta chains sequenced from one sample in a study of blood T cell repertoires in COVID-19. Here immunoSEQ multiplex PCR was the method, and the copy in TCRdb shows in-frame clones only, minus some. This table holds over 200,000 clones, roughly 87% found once. Sequencing was done on a sample of peripheral blood. The receptors stem from a woman under 30 who had recovered from COVID-19.

The rearrangement links TRBV5-1 to TRBJ2-5; possible D gene TRBD1, 6 bases. Trimming cost V 0 bases and J 4 bases, with 13 bases left between them. The CDR3 sequence is 15 residues long. Germline V CDR1 and CDR2: SGHRS, YFSETQ. The CDR3 protein is CASSLGQGNGETQYF. The CDR3 DNA reads TGCGCCAGCAGCTTGGGCCAGGGGAATGGAGAGACCCAGTACTTC. Looking up the rest from reference TRBV5-1 and TRBJ2-5 gives the full variable domain: KAGVTQTPRYLIKTRGQQVTLSCSPISGHRSVSWYQQTPGQGLQFLFEYFSETQRNKGNFPGRFSGRQFSNSRSEMNVSTLELGDSALYLCASSLGQGNGETQYFGPGTRLLVL.

The V call is TRBV7-6, the J call TRBJ2-7; tentatively, D is TRBD2 (5 bases). This CDR3 region has 15 residues. Germline V gene lookup returns CDR1 SGHVS and CDR2 FNYEAQ. Trimming removed 5 bases at V and 0 bases at J, with 14 bases between. CDR3 coding DNA: TGTGCCAGCAGCGCCCGACTGGGGAGCTCCTACGAGCAGTACTTC. This translates into CASSARLGSSYEQYF.

V gene TRBV25-1 combines with J gene TRBJ2-7, with 7 bases fitting TRBD2. Germline lookup yields CDR1 MGHDK and CDR2 SYGVNS. J was trimmed by 5 bases and V by 3 bases; bases with no gene match: 1. CDR3 length: 12 residues. CDR3 sequence: CASSDRGDEQYF. CDR3 nucleotides: TGTGCCAGCAGTGATCGGGGGGACGAGCAGTACTTC.

This rearrangement joins TRBV6-6 to TRBJ2-3; 14 bases match TRBD2. J was trimmed by 4 bases and V by 5 bases; bases with no gene match: 5. CDR1 is MNHNY, CDR2 SVGAGI, per germline (reference sequence). CDR3 length: 16 residues. CDR3 nucleotides: TGTGCCAGCAGTCGACCGACTAGCGGGAGGGCAGATACGCAGTATTTT. It codes for CASSRPTSGRADTQYF.

This clone was counted only a few times. The V gene is TRBV7-8, the J gene TRBJ2-2; D unclear. This CDR3 spans 13 amino acids. Trimming took off 5 bases at V and 4 bases at J, with 8 bases between the two ends. Germline V gene lookup returns CDR1 SGHVS and CDR2 FQNEAQ. This chain's CDR3 is CASSLSPTGELFF. The CDR3 DNA follows: TGTGCCAGCAGCCTGTCTCCCACCGGGGAGCTGTTTTTT.

J is TRBJ1-4 and V is TRBV21-1; no DNA check was done on the table's D call, TRBD1. TRBV21-1 is noted as a pseudogene. The CDR3 has 15 amino acids. The CDR3 region has the DNA TGTGCCAGCAGCATAAACCGGGACAGGGAAGAAAAACTGTTTTTT. It translates to CASSINRDREEKLFF.

The chain couples TRBV7-9 to TRBJ1-1; D is ambiguous. The V end was cut by 1 base, the J end by 3 bases, with 12 bases between. The CDR3 contains 15 residues. From germline, CDR1 is SEHNR and CDR2 FQNEAQ (reference sequence). CDR3 nucleotide sequence: TGTGCCAGCAGCTTAGTGCGGCGCGGGGACACTGAAGCTTTCTTT. Translating it yields CASSLVRRGDTEAFF.

The CDR3: CAIISDREPEAFF. CDR3 coding DNA: TGTGCCATCATCTCGGACAGGGAACCTGAAGCTTTCTTT. V usage is TRBV10-3 and J usage is TRBJ1-1, with 8 bases matching TRBD1. This CDR3 spans 13 amino acids. Germline CDR1 reads ENHRY; CDR2 reads SYGVKD. The V gene end was trimmed by 7 bases and the J gene end by 6 bases; junction bases not matched to a gene: 7.

The V and J genes are TRBV6-5 and TRBJ2-5, with D uncertain. Per the germline V gene, CDR1 is MNHEY and CDR2 is SVGAGI. Trimming cost V 4 bases and J 5 bases, with 5 bases left between them. This CDR3 contains 11 residues. CDR3 residues: CASSLSETQYF. CDR3 nucleotides: TGTGCCAGCAGTTTGAGCGAGACCCAGTACTTC.

This sequence joins TRBV25-1 and TRBJ2-1; 8 bases line up with TRBD1. There are 16 residues in the CDR3. V was pared by 8 bases and J by 8 bases, with 17 bases of the junction left unmatched. CDR1 is MGHDK, CDR2 SYGVNS, per germline. The CDR3 DNA is TGTGCCAGCGGAAAGACCGGGACAGGAGGGATGGATGAGCAGTTCTTC. It is translated as CASGKTGTGGMDEQFF.

The V and J genes are TRBV23-1 and TRBJ1-4, with 12 bases fitting TRBD1. TRBV23-1 is an open reading frame, and its role is uncertain. J lost 7 bases, V lost 4 bases, and 13 bases had no gene match. The CDR3 contains 18 residues. CDR3 sequence reads: CASSPNRDRGLVGEKLFF. As DNA, the CDR3 is TGCGCCAGCAGTCCGAACCGGGACAGGGGGCTTGTTGGTGAAAAACTGTTTTTT.

The chain joins TRBV28 to TRBJ2-5, with TRBD2 matching 12 bases. Germline loops: CDR1 MDHEN, CDR2 SYDVKM. V was pared by 3 bases and J by 5 bases, with 16 bases of the junction left unmatched. CDR3 length: 19 residues. The CDR3 region is CASSFLWTSGIRGRETQYF. CDR3 DNA sequence: TGTGCCAGCAGTTTCCTATGGACTAGCGGGATCCGCGGTCGGGAGACCCAGTACTTC.

This chain joins TRBV9 and TRBJ2-1, with 10 positions matching TRBD2. V lost 3 bases, J lost 5 bases, and 8 bases stayed unmatched. CDR3 size: 16 residues. Germline values: CDR1 SGDLS, CDR2 YYNGEE. The CDR3 region is CASSGAGTSEDNEQFF. CDR3 DNA sequence: TGTGCCAGCAGCGGAGCCGGGACTAGCGAAGACAATGAGCAGTTCTTC. Using reference TRBV9 and TRBJ2-1 for the parts outside the CDR3, the full variable domain is DSGVTQTPKHLITATGQRVTLRCSPRSGDLSVYWYQQSLDQGLQFLIQYYNGEERAKGNILERFSAQQFPDLHSELNLSSLELGDSALYFCASSGAGTSEDNEQFFGPGTRLTVL.

V and J are TRBV19 and TRBJ2-5; TRBD1 matches at 7 bases. Germline lookup yields CDR1 LNHDA and CDR2 SQIVND (reference sequence). This CDR3 has 14 residues. V was pared by 4 bases and J by 2 bases, with 4 bases of the junction left unmatched. The CDR3 spells CASSRQGPQETQYF. The CDR3 DNA reads TGTGCCAGTAGTAGACAGGGTCCACAAGAGACCCAGTACTTC.

The chain has TRBV6-2 or TRBV6-3 and TRBJ2-2; D is unclear. V gave up 6 bases and J gave up 6 bases, with 11 bases separating them. This CDR3 has 13 residues. Germline CDR1 MNHEY, CDR2 SVGEGT. The CDR3 protein is CASSAISAGELFF. Written as DNA, the CDR3 is TGTGCCAGCAGCGCCATATCAGCCGGGGAGCTGTTTTTT.

The genes are TRBV19 and TRBJ2-7; TRBD2 agrees at 7 bases. The CDR3 length is 16 residues. The germline gives CDR1 LNHDA, CDR2 SQIVND (reference sequence). With V trimmed by 3 bases and J by 5 bases, 13 bases remained unmatched. The CDR3 DNA is TGTGCCAGTAGTATCTGGGGAGGGCAGGTAGGTCACGAGCAGTACTTC. As protein: CASSIWGGQVGHEQYF.

The chain recombines TRBV5-1 with TRBJ1-4; D gene uncertain. From germline, CDR1 is SGHRS and CDR2 YFSETQ. V lost 0 bases and J 0 bases, leaving 6 bases between the germline ends. The CDR3 covers 15 residues. This chain's CDR3 is CASSLGSATNEKLFF. CDR3 DNA: TGCGCCAGCAGCTTGGGTTCGGCAACTAATGAAAAACTGTTTTTT. The variable domain in full, completed from reference TRBV5-1 and TRBJ1-4, reads KAGVTQTPRYLIKTRGQQVTLSCSPISGHRSVSWYQQTPGQGLQFLFEYFSETQRNKGNFPGRFSGRQFSNSRSEMNVSTLELGDSALYLCASSLGSATNEKLFFGSGTQLSVL.

For this clone: Other DNA sequences in the sample encode the same CDR3. DNA for the CDR3: TGTGCCAGCAGTTACTCGGGAGGTTTAAACACTGAAGCTTTCTTT. Translation: CASSYSGGLNTEAFF. This sequence joins TRBV6-5 and TRBJ1-1, with unresolved D. Germline values: CDR1 MNHEY, CDR2 SVGAGI. This CDR3 is built from 15 residues. V was trimmed by 0 bases and J by 2 bases, leaving 10 bases between them.

J is TRBJ1-3 and V is TRBV24-1; D is perhaps TRBD1 (5 bases). This CDR3 spans 16 amino acids. Per germline, CDR1 KGHDR and CDR2 SFDVKD. V shed 3 bases and J shed 4 bases, with 15 bases lying between them. As DNA, the CDR3 is TGTGCCACCAGTGATCCATGGGGGGGGGAAGGAAACACCATATATTTT. This gives the protein CATSDPWGGEGNTIYF.

Concerning this clone: The junction shows a germline mismatch at one end, possibly a read error. The chain combines TRBV10-3 with TRBJ1-4, with D possibly matching TRBD1 (6 bases). The CDR3 is 15 residues long. Germline-derived CDR1 and CDR2 are ENHRY and SYGVKD. The CDR3: CAISDPGTTNEKLFF. CDR3 DNA: TGTGCCATCAGTGACCCAGGGACAACGAATGAAAAACTGTTTTTT.

This chain joins TRBV5-1 and TRBJ2-7, with D possibly TRBD1 on 6 matching bases. Deletions cut 4 bases from V and 0 bases from J, with 20 bases between. From germline, CDR1 is SGHRS and CDR2 YFSETQ. CDR3 size: 17 residues. DNA of the CDR3: TGCGCCAGCAGCGTATACCCGACAGGCTTTGGCTCCTACGAGCAGTACTTC. It specifies CASSVYPTGFGSYEQYF.